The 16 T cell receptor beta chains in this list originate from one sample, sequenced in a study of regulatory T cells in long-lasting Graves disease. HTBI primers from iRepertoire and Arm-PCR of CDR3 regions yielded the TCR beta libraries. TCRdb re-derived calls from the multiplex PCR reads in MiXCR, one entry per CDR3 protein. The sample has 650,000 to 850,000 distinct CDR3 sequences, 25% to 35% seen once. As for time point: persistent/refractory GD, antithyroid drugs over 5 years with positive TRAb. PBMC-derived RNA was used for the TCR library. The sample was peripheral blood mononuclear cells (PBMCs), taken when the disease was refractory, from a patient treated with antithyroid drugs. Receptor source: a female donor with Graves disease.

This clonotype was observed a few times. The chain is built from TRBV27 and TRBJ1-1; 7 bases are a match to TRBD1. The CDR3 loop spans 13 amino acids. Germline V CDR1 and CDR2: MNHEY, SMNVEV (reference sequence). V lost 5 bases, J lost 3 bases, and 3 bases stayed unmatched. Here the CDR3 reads CASSGGQHTEAFF. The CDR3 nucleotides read TGTGCCAGCAGTGGGGGACAGCACACTGAAGCTTTCTTT.

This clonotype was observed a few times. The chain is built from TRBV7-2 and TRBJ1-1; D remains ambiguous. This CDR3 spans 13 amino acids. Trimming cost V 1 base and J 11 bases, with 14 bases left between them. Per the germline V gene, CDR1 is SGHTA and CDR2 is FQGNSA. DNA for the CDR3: TGTGCCAGCAGCTTAGAGGTTCGGCAGCGGGCTTTCTTT. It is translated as CASSLEVRQRAFF. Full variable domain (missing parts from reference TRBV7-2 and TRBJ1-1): GAGVSQSPSNKVTEKGKDVELRCDPISGHTALYWYRQSLGQGLEFLIYFQGNSAPDKSGLPSDRFSAERTGGSVSTLTIQRTQQEDSAVYLCASSLEVRQRAFFGQGTRLTVV.

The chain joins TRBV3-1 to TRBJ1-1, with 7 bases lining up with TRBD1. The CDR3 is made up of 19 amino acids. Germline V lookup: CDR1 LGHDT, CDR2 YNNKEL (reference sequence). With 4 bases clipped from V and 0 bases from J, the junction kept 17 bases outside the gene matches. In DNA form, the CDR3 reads TGTGCCAGCAGCCTAAGAAACGGGGGACAGCCGGTCATGAACACTGAAGCTTTCTTT. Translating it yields CASSLRNGGQPVMNTEAFF.

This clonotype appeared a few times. Here the CDR3 DNA reads TGTGCCAGCAGCCCCTCAAGACAGGCGGGAGTTTATGGCTACACCTTC. Its protein is CASSPSRQAGVYGYTF. The chain links TRBV13 to TRBJ1-2, with a tentative D call TRBD1 (6 bases). The CDR3 contains 16 residues. Between the trimmed V and J ends, which lost 5 bases and 5 bases, there was a span of 21 bases. CDR1 and CDR2 from the germline V gene are PRHDT and FYEKMQ (reference sequence).

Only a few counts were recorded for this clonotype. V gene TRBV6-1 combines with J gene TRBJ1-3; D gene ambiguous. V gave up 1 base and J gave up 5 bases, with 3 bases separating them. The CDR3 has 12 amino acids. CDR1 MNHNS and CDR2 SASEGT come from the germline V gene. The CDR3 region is CASSEVRNTIYF. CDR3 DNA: TGTGCCAGCAGTGAAGTGAGAAACACCATATATTTT.

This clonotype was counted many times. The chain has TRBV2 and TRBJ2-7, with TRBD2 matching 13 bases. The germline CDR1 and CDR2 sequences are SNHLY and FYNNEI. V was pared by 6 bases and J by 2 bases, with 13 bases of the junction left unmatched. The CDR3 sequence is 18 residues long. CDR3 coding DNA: TGTGCCAGCAGCAATCTCGGACTAGCGGGAGTTGGGGCCTACGAGCAGTACTTC. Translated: CASSNLGLAGVGAYEQYF.

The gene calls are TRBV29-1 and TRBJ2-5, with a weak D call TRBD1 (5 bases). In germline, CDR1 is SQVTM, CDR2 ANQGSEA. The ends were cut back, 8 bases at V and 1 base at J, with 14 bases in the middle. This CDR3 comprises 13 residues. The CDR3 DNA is TGCAGCCCCAAGGACATCCTCCAAGAGACCCAGTACTTC. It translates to CSPKDILQETQYF.

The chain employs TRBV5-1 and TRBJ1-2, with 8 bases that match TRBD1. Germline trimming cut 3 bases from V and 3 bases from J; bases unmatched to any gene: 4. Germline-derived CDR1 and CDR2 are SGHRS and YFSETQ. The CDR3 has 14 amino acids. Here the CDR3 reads CASSSGGGYYGYTF. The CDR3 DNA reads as TGCGCCAGCAGCTCAGGGGGCGGCTACTATGGCTACACCTTC.

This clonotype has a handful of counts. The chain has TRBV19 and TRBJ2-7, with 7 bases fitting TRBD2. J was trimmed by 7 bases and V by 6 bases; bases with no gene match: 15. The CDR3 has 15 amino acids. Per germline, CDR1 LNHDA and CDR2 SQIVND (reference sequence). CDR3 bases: TGTGCCAGTAGCCGTGGACTAGTCCGAAGCTGGGAGCAGTACTTC. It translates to CASSRGLVRSWEQYF.

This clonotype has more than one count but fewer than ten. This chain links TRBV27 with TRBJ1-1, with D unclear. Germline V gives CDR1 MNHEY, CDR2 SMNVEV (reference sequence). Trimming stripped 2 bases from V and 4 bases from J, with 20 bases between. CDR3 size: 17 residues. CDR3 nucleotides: TGTGCCAGCAGTTTAGACCTATTTGTGGGTCGTGGCACTGAAGCTTTCTTT. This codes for CASSLDLFVGRGTEAFF.

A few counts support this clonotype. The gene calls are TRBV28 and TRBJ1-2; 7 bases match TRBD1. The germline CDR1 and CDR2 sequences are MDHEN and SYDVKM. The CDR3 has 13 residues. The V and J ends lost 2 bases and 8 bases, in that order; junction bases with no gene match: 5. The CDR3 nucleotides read TGTGCCAGCAGTTTAATCAGGGGGGACGGCTACACCTTC. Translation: CASSLIRGDGYTF.

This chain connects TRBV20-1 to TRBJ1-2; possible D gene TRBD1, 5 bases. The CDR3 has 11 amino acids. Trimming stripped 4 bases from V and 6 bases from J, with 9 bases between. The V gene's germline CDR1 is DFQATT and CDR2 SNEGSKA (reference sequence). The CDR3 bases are TGCAGTGCTAAGGGGCCGGATGGCTACACCTTC. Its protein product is CSAKGPDGYTF.

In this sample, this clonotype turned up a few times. The CDR3 region is CASSNTFLVLYEQYF. DNA for the CDR3: TGTGCCAGCAGCAATACTTTCTTGGTCCTGTACGAGCAGTACTTC. The chain couples TRBV12-3 or TRBV12-4 to TRBJ2-7; D not resolved. This CDR3 has 15 amino acids. V lost 6 bases and J lost 4, with 19 bases in between.

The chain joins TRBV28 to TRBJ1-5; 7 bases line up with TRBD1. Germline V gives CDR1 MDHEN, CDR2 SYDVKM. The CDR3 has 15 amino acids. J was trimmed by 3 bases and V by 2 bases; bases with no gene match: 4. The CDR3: CASSLSRGINQPQHF. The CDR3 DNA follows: TGTGCCAGCAGTTTAAGCAGGGGGATCAATCAGCCCCAGCATTTT.

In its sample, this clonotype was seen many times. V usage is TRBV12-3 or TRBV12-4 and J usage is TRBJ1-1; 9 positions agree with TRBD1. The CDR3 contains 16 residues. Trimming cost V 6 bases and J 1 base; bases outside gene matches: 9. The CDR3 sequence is CASSRTGQGTNTEAFF. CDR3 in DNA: TGTGCCAGCAGCAGGACGGGACAGGGAACGAACACTGAAGCTTTCTTT.

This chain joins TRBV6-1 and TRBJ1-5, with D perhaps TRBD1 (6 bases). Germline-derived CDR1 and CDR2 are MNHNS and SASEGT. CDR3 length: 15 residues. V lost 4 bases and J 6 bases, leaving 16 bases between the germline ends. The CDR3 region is CASSVNGGQGQPQHF. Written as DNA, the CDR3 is TGTGCCAGCAGTGTAAACGGGGGGCAGGGTCAGCCCCAGCATTTT.